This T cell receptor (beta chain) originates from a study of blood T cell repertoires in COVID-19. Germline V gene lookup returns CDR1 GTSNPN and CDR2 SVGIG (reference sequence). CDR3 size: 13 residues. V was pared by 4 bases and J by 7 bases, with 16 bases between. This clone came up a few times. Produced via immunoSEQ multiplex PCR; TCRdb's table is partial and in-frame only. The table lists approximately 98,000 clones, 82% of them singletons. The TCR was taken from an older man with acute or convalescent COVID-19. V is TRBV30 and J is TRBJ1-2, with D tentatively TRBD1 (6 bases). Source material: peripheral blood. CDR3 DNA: TGTGCCTGGATTACAGGGAGTCGTGGTGGCTACACCTTC. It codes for CAWITGSRGGYTF.